This TCR beta chain was observed in a study of blood T cell repertoires in COVID-19. As for the study in general: Sources were T cells, B-cell-depleted T cells, or PBMCs; the material itself was cDNA or gDNA.

As processed by the authors: Reference gene primers were amplified, and this amplification served to estimate nucleated cell counts. The method was immunoSEQ multiplex PCR; TCRdb's version includes in-frame clones alone and lacks a portion of them. The DNA was the basis for D and trimming; V, J and clone size are from that table. The sample lists some 250,000 clones; 86% were seen once. CDR1 is MRHNA, CDR2 SNTAGT, per germline. This CDR3 has 12 amino acids. Trimming took off 0 bases at V and 9 bases at J, with 9 bases between the two ends. V is TRBV6-4 and J is TRBJ2-7; possibly TRBD1 for D (5 bases). The TCR sequence derives from a man older than 75 with acute or convalescent COVID-19. The sequenced sample was peripheral blood. This chain's CDR3 is CASSDSGAGQYF. In nucleotides, the CDR3 is TGTGCCAGCAGTGACTCAGGGGCCGGGCAGTACTTC.